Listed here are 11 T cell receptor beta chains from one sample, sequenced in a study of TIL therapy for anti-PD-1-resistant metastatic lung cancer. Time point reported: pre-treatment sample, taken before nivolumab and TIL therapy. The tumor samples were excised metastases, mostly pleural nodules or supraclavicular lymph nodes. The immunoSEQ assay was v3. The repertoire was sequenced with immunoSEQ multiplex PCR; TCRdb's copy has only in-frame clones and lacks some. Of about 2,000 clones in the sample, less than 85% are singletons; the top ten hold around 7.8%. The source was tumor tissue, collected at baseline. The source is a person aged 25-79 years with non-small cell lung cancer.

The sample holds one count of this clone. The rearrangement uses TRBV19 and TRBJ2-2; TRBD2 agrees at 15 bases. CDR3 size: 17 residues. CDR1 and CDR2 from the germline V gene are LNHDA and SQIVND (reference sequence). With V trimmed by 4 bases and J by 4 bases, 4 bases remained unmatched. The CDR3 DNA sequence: TGTGCCAGTAGTAGGGGACTAGCGGGAGGCACCACCGGGGAGCTGTTTTTT. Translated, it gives CASSRGLAGGTTGELFF.

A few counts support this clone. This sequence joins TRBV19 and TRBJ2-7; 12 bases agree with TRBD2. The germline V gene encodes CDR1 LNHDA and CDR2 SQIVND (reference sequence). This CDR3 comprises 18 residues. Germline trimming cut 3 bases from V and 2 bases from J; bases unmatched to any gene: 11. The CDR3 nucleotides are TGTGCCAGTAGTATGGCGCTAGCGGGAGGGCCGGGAGCCTACGAGCAGTACTTC. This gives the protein CASSMALAGGPGAYEQYF.

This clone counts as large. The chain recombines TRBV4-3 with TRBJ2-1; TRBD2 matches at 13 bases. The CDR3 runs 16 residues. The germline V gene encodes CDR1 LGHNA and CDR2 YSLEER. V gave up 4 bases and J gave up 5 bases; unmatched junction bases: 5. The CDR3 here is CASSRGLAGEDNEQFF. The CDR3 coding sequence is TGCGCCAGCAGCCGCGGACTAGCGGGAGAGGACAATGAGCAGTTCTTC.

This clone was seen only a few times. The CDR3 protein is CASRRTGVYEQYF. In nucleotides, the CDR3 is TGTGCCAGCAGAAGGACAGGGGTATACGAGCAGTACTTC. The chain combines TRBV6-1 with TRBJ2-7; TRBD1 matches at 9 bases. J gave up 4 bases and V 6 bases, and 4 bases lay outside the gene matches. This CDR3 contains 13 residues. Germline loops: CDR1 MNHNS, CDR2 SASEGT.

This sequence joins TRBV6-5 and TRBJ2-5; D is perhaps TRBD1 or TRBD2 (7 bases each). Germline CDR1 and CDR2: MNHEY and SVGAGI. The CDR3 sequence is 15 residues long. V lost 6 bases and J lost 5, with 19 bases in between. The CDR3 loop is CASRGGGGAWETQYF. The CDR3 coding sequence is TGTGCCAGCAGAGGGGGCGGGGGCGCCTGGGAGACCCAGTACTTC.

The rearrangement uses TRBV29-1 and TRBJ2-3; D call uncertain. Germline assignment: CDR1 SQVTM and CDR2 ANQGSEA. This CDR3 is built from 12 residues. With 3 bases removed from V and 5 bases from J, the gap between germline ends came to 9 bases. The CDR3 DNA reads TGCAGCGTTGACTTATCGAGAGATACGCAGTATTTT. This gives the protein CSVDLSRDTQYF.

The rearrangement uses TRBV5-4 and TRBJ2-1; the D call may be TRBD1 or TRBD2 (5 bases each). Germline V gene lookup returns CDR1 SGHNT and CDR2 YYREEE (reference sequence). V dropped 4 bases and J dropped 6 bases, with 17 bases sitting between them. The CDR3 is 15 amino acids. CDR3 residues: CASSDGLWDPNEQFF. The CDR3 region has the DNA TGTGCCAGCAGCGACGGACTTTGGGACCCCAATGAGCAGTTCTTC.

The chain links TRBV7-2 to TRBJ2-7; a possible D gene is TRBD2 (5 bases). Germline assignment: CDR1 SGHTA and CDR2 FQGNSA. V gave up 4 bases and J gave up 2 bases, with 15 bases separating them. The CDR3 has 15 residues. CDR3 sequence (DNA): TGTGCCAGCAGCTACACAGCGGTCGGGGCCTACGAGCAGTACTTC. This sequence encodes CASSYTAVGAYEQYF.

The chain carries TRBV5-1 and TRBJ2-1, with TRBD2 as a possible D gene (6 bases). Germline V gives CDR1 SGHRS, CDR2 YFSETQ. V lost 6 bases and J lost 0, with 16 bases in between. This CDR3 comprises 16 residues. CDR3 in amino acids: CASTMEGGTSYNEQFF. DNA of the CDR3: TGCGCCAGCACCATGGAGGGCGGGACCTCCTACAATGAGCAGTTCTTC.

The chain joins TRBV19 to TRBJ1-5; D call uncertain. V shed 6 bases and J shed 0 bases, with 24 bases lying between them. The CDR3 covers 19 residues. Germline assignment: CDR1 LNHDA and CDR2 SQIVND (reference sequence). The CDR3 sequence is CASSKQKYSGSFSNQPQHF. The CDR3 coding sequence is TGTGCCAGTAGCAAACAAAAATATAGCGGGAGCTTTAGCAATCAGCCCCAGCATTTT.

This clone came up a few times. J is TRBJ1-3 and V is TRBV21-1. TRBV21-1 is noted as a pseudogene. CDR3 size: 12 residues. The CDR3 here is CASSKPGNTIYF. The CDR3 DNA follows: TGTGCCAGCAGCAAGCCTGGTAACACCATATATTTT.